This T cell receptor (beta chain) was obtained from a study of radiotherapy plus CTLA-4 blockade in lung cancer. Study summary: In less than 20% of patients, objective responses were seen; roughly 30% had disease control.

General observations from the study: The best predictor of response was reported to be early blood T cell clone dynamics, with interferon-beta. In blood, after radiotherapy plus ipilimumab, tumor-derived TCR clones expanded.

The study gave focal radiation plus ipilimumab CTLA-4 blockade to patients with chemo-refractory metastatic non-small-cell lung cancer. As regards this clone: The antigen remains undetermined.

The trim removed 3 bases at V and 5 bases at J, leaving 5 bases unmatched. CDR1 and CDR2 (germline): SGHNT, YYREEE (reference sequence). This CDR3 spans 14 amino acids. Data came from immunoSEQ multiplex PCR; TCRdb stores just in-frame clones and leaves some out. Here the sample spans 25,000 to 35,000 clones, about 79% being singletons. The sample was peripheral blood, taken from a patient treated with radiotherapy plus ipilimumab. This chain joins TRBV5-4 and TRBJ2-7, with 10 bases matching TRBD1. This receptor was obtained from a human donor with non-small cell lung cancer that progressed on radiotherapy plus ipilimumab. The CDR3 is CASSWDRGFNEQYF. The CDR3 DNA sequence: TGTGCCAGCAGCTGGGACAGGGGTTTCAACGAGCAGTACTTC.